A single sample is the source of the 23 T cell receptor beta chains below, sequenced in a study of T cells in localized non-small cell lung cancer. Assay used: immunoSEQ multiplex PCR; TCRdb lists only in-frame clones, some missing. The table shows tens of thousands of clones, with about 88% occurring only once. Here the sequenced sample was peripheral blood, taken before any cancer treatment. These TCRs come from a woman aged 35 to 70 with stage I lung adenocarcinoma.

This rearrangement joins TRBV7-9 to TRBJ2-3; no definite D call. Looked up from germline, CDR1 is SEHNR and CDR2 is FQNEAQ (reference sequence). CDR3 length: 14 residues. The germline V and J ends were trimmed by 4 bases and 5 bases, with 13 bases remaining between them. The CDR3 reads CASSSLKNVDTQYF. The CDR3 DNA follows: TGTGCCAGCAGCTCCCTCAAAAATGTAGATACGCAGTATTTT.

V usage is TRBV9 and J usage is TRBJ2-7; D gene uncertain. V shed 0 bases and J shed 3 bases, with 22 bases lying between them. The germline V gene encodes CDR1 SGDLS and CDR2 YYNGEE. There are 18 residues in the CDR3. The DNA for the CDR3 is TGTGCCAGCAGCGTAGGAGTGGCCTCCTGGGATACGCACTACGAGCAGTACTTC. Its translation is CASSVGVASWDTHYEQYF.

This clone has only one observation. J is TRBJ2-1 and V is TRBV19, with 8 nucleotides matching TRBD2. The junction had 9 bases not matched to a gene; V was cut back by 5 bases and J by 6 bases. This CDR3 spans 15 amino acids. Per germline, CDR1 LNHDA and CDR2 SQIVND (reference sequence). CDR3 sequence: CASSADGSGTNEQFF. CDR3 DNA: TGTGCCAGTAGTGCGGATGGTAGCGGGACCAATGAGCAGTTCTTC. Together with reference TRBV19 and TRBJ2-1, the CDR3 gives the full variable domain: DGGITQSPKYLFRKEGQNVTLSCEQNLNHDAMYWYRQDPGQGLRLIYYSQIVNDFQKGDIAEGYSVSREKKESFPLTVTSAQKNPTAFYLCASSADGSGTNEQFFGPGTRLTVL.

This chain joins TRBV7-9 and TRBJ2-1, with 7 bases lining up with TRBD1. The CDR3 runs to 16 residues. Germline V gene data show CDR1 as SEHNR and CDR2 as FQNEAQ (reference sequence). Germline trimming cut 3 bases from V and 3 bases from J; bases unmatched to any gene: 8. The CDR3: CASSFMAGTVYNEQFF. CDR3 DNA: TGTGCCAGCAGCTTTATGGCCGGGACAGTCTACAATGAGCAGTTCTTC.

The CDR3 spells CASRPTSVGTDTQYF. For the CDR3, the DNA is TGTGCCAGCAGGCCTACTAGCGTCGGCACAGATACGCAGTATTTT. V and J are TRBV2 and TRBJ2-3; 7 nucleotides align to TRBD2. Per the germline V gene, CDR1 is SNHLY and CDR2 is FYNNEI. The CDR3 has 15 residues. After removal of 6 bases from V and 1 base from J, the junction contained 7 bases not matched to a gene.

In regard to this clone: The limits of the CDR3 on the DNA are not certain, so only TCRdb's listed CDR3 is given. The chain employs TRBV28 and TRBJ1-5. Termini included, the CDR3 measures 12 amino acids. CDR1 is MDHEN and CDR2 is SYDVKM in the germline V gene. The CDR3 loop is CASSQDFPPSIF.

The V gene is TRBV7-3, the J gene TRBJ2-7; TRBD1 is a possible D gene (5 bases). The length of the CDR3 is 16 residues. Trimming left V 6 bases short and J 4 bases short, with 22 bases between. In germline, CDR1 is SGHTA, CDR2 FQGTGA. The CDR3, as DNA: TGTGCCAGCAGTCGGCTGGGGCGGCACCCCAATTACGAGCAGTACTTC. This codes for CASSRLGRHPNYEQYF.

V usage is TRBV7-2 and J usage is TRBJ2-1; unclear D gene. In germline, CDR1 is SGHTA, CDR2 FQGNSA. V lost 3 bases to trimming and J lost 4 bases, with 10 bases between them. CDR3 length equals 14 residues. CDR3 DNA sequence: TGTGCCAGCAGCTTCACATACCGTTACAATGAGCAGTTCTTC. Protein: CASSFTYRYNEQFF.

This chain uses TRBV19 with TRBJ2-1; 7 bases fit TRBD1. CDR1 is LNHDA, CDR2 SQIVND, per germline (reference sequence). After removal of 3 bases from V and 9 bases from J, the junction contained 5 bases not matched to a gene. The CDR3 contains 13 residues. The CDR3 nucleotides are TGTGCCAGTAGTATCGACAGGGACAGTGAGCAGTTCTTC. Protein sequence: CASSIDRDSEQFF. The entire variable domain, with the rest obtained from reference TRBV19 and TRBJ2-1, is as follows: DGGITQSPKYLFRKEGQNVTLSCEQNLNHDAMYWYRQDPGQGLRLIYYSQIVNDFQKGDIAEGYSVSREKKESFPLTVTSAQKNPTAFYLCASSIDRDSEQFFGPGTRLTVL.

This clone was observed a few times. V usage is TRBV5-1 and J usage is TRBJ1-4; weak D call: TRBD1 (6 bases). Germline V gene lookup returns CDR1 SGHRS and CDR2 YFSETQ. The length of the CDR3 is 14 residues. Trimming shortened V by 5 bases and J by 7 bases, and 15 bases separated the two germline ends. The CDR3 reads CASSRQGSGEKLFF. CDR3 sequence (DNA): TGCGCCAGCAGTCGTCAGGGGAGCGGTGAAAAACTGTTTTTT.

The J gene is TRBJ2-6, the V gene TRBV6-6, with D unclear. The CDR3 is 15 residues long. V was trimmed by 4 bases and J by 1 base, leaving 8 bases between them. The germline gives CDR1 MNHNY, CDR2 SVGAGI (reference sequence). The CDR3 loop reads CASSSWVSGANVLTF. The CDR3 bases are TGTGCCAGCAGTTCTTGGGTTTCTGGGGCCAACGTCCTGACTTTC.

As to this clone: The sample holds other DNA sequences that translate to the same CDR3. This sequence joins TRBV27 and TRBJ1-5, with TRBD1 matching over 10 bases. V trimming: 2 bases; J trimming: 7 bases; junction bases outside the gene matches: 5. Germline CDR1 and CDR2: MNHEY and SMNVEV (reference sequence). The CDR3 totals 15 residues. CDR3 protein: CASSLGTGVSQPQHF. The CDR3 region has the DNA TGTGCCAGCAGTTTAGGGACAGGGGTTAGCCAGCCCCAGCATTTT.

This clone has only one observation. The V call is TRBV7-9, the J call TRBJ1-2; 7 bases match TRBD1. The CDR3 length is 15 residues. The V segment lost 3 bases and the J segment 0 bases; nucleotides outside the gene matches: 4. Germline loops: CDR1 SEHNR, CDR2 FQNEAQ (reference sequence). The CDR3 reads CASSFGTATNYGYTF. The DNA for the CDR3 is TGTGCCAGCAGCTTCGGGACAGCGACTAACTATGGCTACACCTTC.

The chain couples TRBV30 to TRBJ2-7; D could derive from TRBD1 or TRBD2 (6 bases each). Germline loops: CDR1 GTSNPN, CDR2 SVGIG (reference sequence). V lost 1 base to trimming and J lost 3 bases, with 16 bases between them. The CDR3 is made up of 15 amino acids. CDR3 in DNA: TGTGCCTGGAGTGGGAGAGGGGGGACGTTCTACGAGCAGTACTTC. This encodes CAWSGRGGTFYEQYF.

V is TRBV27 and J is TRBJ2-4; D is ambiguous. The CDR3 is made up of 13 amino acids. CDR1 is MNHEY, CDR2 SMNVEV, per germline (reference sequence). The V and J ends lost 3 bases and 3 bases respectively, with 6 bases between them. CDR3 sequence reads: CASSLADKNIQYF. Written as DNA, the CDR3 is TGTGCCAGCAGTTTGGCGGACAAAAACATTCAGTACTTC.

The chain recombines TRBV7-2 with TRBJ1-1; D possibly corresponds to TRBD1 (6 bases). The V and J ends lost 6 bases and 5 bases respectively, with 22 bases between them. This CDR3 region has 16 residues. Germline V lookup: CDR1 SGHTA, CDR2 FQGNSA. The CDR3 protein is CASRNRDTLRVTEAFF. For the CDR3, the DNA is TGTGCCAGCAGGAACCGGGACACCCTCCGAGTTACTGAAGCTTTCTTT.

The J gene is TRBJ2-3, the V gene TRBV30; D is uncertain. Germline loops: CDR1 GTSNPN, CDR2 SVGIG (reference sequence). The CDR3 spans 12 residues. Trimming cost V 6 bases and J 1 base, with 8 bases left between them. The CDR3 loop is CACRRGTDTQYF. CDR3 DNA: TGTGCCTGTAGGCGTGGCACAGATACGCAGTATTTT.

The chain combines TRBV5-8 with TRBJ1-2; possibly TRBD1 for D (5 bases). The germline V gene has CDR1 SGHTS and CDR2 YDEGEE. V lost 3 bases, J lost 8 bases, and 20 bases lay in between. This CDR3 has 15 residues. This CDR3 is CASSSQYRSQGGYTF. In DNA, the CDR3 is TGTGCCAGCAGCTCCCAATATCGATCCCAGGGCGGCTACACCTTC.

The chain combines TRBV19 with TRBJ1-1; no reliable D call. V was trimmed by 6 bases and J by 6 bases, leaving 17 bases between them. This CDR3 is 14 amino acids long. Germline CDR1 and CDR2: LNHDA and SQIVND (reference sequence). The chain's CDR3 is CASRREGETSEAFF. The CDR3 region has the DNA TGTGCCAGTAGGAGGGAGGGCGAGACTTCTGAAGCTTTCTTT.

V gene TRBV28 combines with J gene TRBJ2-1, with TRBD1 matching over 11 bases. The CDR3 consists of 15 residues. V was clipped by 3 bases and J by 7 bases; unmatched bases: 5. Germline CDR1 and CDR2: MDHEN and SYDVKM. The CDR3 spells CASSLAGTGGNEQFF. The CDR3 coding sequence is TGTGCCAGCAGTTTGGCGGGGACAGGGGGAAATGAGCAGTTCTTC.

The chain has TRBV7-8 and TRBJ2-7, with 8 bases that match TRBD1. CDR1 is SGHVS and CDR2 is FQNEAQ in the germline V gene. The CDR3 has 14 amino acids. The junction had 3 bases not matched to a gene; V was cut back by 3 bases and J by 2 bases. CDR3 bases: TGTGCCAGCAGCTTTGCGGGACAGGCCTACGAGCAGTACTTC. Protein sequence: CASSFAGQAYEQYF.

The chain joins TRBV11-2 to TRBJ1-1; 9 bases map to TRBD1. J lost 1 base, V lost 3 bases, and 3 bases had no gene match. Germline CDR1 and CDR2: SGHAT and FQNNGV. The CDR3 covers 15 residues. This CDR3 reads CASSLTGQGNTEAFF. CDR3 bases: TGTGCCAGCAGCTTGACGGGACAGGGGAACACTGAAGCTTTCTTT.

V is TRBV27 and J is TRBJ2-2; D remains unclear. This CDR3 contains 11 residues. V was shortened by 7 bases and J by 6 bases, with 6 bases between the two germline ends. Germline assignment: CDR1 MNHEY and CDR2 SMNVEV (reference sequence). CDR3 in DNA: TGTGCCAGCAAAGTATCCGGGGAGCTGTTTTTT. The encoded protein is CASKVSGELFF.